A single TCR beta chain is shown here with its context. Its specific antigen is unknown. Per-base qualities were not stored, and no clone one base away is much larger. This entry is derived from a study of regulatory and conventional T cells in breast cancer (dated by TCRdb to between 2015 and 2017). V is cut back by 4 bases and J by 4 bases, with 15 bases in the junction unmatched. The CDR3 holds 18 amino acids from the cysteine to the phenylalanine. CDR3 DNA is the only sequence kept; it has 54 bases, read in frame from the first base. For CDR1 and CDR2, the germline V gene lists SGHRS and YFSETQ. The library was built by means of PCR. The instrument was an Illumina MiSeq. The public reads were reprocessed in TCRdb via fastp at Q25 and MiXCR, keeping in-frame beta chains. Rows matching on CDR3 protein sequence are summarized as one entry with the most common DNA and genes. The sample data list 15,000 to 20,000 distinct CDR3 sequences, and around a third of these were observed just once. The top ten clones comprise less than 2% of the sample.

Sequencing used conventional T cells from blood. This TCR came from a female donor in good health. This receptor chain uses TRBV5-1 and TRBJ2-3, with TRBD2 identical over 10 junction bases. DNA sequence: TGCGCCAGCAGCCTCGGACTAGCGGATCTCCTTACTGCAGATACGCAGTATTTT. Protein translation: CASSLGLADLLTADTQYF.